There are many counts of the clone carrying this T cell receptor (beta chain). Arm-PCR of CDR3 regions and iRepertoire HTBI primers were the basis on which TCR beta libraries were built. TCRdb reprocessed the multiplex PCR reads via MiXCR and lists one record per CDR3 protein. The sample lists over 350,000 distinct CDR3 sequences; about 15% were seen once. CDR1 is MDHEN, CDR2 SYDVKM, per germline. V lost 4 bases, J lost 0 bases, and 16 bases lay in between. This CDR3 contains 17 residues. Indicated time point: newly diagnosed GD, antithyroid drugs for less than 3 months. Researchers made the TCR library from RNA that was extracted from PBMCs. Criteria from the American Thyroid Association guidelines were applied to diagnose Graves' disease. Each of the patients was recruited from an endocrinology department situated in Xi'an, China. This entry comes from a study of regulatory T cells in long-lasting Graves disease.

This same sample was also taken into another study, of T cells in Graves' hyperthyroidism and ophthalmopathy. That work states: Primed by the HTBI set, a first-round RT-PCR was run on the TCR CDR3.

The chain employs TRBV28 and TRBJ1-5; D uncertain. The sample consisted of peripheral blood mononuclear cells (PBMCs), taken at new diagnosis, from a patient treated with antithyroid drugs. The receptor was isolated from a woman aged 40 to 50 with Graves disease. This CDR3 reads CASSSPGWKDSNQPQHF. CDR3 sequence (DNA): TGTGCCAGCAGTTCCCCAGGATGGAAAGATAGCAATCAGCCCCAGCATTTT. Combining the CDR3 with reference TRBV28 and TRBJ1-5 gives the whole variable domain DVKVTQSSRYLVKRTGEKVFLECVQDMDHENMFWYRQDPGLGLRLIYFSYDVKMKEKGDIPEGYSVSREKKERFSLILESASTNQTSMYLCASSSPGWKDSNQPQHFGDGTRLSIL.